This T cell receptor (beta chain) stems from a study of blood T cell repertoires in COVID-19. About the research overall: The United States, Italy and Spain were the sources of the acute and convalescent COVID-19 samples.

Seattle patients were enrolled while actively infected and followed longitudinally. The length of the CDR3 is 18 residues. Germline V gene lookup returns CDR1 LNHNV and CDR2 YYDKDF (reference sequence). Trimming shortened V by 0 bases and J by 2 bases, and 17 bases separated the two germline ends. In the original processing: Amplification with reference gene primers provided the estimates of nucleated cell counts. Data came from immunoSEQ multiplex PCR; TCRdb stores just in-frame clones and leaves some out. V and J calls and clone size are those listed in that table; D and trimming were worked out from the DNA. The sample lists approximately 200,000 clones; under 90% were seen once.

The J gene is TRBJ2-4, the V gene TRBV15; D gene ambiguous. Sequences were obtained from peripheral blood. The source is a woman older than 75 with COVID-19, enrolled during active disease. The CDR3 spells CATSRDFVTRSTKNIQYF. CDR3 nucleotides: TGTGCCACCAGCAGAGATTTTGTAACTCGATCAACCAAAAACATTCAGTACTTC.